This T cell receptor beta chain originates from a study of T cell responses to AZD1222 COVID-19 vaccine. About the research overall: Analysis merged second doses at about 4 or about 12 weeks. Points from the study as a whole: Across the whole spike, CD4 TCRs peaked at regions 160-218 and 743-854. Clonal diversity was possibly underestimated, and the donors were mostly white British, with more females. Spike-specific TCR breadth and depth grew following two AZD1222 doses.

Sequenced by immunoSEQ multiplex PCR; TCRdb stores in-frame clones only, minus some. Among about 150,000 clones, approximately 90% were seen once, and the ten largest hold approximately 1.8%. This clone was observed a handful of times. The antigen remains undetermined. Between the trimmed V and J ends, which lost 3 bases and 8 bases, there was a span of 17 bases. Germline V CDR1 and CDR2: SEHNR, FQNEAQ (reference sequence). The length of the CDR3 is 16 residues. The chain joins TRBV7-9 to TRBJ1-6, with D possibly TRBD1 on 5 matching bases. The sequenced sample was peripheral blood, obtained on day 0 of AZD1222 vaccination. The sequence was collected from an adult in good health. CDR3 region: CASSFRQMLSHSPLHF. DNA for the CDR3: TGTGCCAGCAGCTTCCGACAGATGTTAAGTCATTCACCCCTCCACTTT.